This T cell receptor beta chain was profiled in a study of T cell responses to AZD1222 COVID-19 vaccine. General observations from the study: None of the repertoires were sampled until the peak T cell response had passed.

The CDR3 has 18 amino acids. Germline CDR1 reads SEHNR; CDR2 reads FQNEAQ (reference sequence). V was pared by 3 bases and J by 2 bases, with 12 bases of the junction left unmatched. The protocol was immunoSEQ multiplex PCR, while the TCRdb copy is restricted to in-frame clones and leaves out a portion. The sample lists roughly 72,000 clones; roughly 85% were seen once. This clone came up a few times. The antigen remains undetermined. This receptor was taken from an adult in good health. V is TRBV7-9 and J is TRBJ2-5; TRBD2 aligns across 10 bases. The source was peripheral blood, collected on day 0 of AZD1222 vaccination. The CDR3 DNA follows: TGTGCCAGCAGCTTTGGGGTCGCTAGCGGGAGAGGTCAAGAGACCCAGTACTTC. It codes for CASSFGVASGRGQETQYF.